A selection of T cell receptor beta chains follows, all from one sample in a study of blood T cell repertoires in COVID-19. This table comes from immunoSEQ multiplex PCR, and its TCRdb copy is limited to in-frame clones, with some not included. Of roughly 87,000 clones listed, under 85% are singletons. What was sequenced was peripheral blood. These receptors all come from a woman between 65 and 79 years old with acute or convalescent COVID-19. Both conserved end residues are part of each CDR3.

CDR3,V,J
CASSLGASGSGYTF,TRBV7-3,TRBJ1-2
CASSDSPLAGLETQYF,TRBV5-6,TRBJ2-5
CASSAGQKLYGYTF,TRBV9,TRBJ1-2
CASSRNRGLYEQYF,TRBV7-2,TRBJ2-7
CAISESGVSGLRVYF,TRBV10-3,TRBJ2-5
CASSLAMEEQFF,TRBV5-1,TRBJ2-1
CASSQQGTMNTEAFF,TRBV18,TRBJ1-1
CASSPFTPSTRLTLNTDTQYF,TRBV28,TRBJ2-3
CAIGGPMNTEAFF,TRBV11-3,TRBJ1-1
CASSRYGDTQYF,TRBV7-2,TRBJ2-3
CSGQGGYEQYF,TRBV29-1,TRBJ2-7
CSASLQGAVYGYTF,TRBV20-1,TRBJ1-2
CASSIGGTGVRELFF,TRBV19,TRBJ2-2
CASRDRARDEKLFF,TRBV2,TRBJ1-4
CASSLVAGGQSGYTF,TRBV5-4,TRBJ1-2
CASFHRTDFTNYGYTF,TRBV28,TRBJ1-2
CASSSTGNTEAFF,TRBV5-1,TRBJ1-1
CASSFRQGPDTQYF,TRBV5-4,TRBJ2-3
CASSVAGGDEQYF,TRBV2,TRBJ2-7
CASSQMSGGGGTQYF,TRBV3-1/TRBV3-2,TRBJ2-5
CASSNPMDSLDGYTF,TRBV6-2/TRBV6-3,TRBJ1-2
CASSPNIRYTGELFF,TRBV4-1,TRBJ2-2
CASSSRGQNTGELFF,TRBV7-9,TRBJ2-2
CASSPEVTQYF,TRBV7-8,TRBJ2-5
CASSGAPGQIVYEQYF,TRBV11-3,TRBJ2-7
CAISVGLAGGPIPDTQYF,TRBV10-3,TRBJ2-3
CASSSRQFTEAFF,TRBV7-8,TRBJ1-1
CASTVRGGNTEAFF,TRBV7-3,TRBJ1-1
CASSLDLGQGAYNEKLFF,TRBV11-2,TRBJ1-4
CATSTGSRTEAFF,TRBV24-1,TRBJ1-1
CASSLAYSGNTIYF,TRBV27,TRBJ1-3
CASSTRQAQETQYF,TRBV19,TRBJ2-5
CASSIVLASYNEQFF,TRBV19,TRBJ2-1
CASSYSQGDYGYTF,TRBV6-5,TRBJ1-2
CASSLPGGRKEQYF,TRBV11-3,TRBJ2-7
CASSPSRTSVLYNSPLHF,TRBV6-6,TRBJ1-6
CASSSRGGTDTQYF,TRBV19,TRBJ2-3
CASSLSGRGRLYGYTF,TRBV27,TRBJ1-2
CASSSPGTGTYEQYF,TRBV5-1,TRBJ2-7
CASLRTGNDEQYF,TRBV2,TRBJ2-7
CASSTRAGIGNTIYF,TRBV28,TRBJ1-3
CASTIERQGATEAFF,TRBV19,TRBJ1-1
CASSVGLGAGLNTEAFF,TRBV9,TRBJ1-1
CASSSEAGFIGGYTF,TRBV19,TRBJ1-2
CASSPLSGTGEKLFF,TRBV2,TRBJ1-4
CASSAPRERGDGETQYF,TRBV3-1/TRBV3-2,TRBJ2-5